This T cell receptor (beta chain) was retrieved from a study of Tregs in tolerant kidney transplant recipients. Across the study: Mixed chimerism was transient after nonmyeloablative marrow transplants from related graft donors.

An overnight rest at 37°C with around 200 IU/ml IL-2 preceded regulatory T cell sorting from thawed PBMCs. CDR3 size: 14 residues. Germline CDR1 and CDR2: ENHRY and SYGVKD. V lost 3 bases to trimming and J lost 2 bases; unmatched junction nucleotides: 3. Sequenced by immunoSEQ multiplex PCR; TCRdb stores in-frame clones only, minus some. The sample records under 95,000 clones, roughly 90% being singletons. Source: Tregs from blood, taken before the transplant. The receptor comes from a human donor who received a combined kidney and bone marrow transplant. This chain joins TRBV10-3 and TRBJ2-7; 8 bases map to TRBD1. The CDR3 nucleotides read TGTGCCATCAGTGATGCAGGGGGCACCTACGAGCAGTACTTC. Translating it yields CAISDAGGTYEQYF.